One sample yielded the 23 T cell receptor beta chains listed below, sequenced in a study of beta chain features in type 1 diabetes. Overall study results and limits: Among patients with Type 1 diabetes, TCRB CDR3s were moderately but significantly shorter in every one of the four CD4+ subsets.

Investigators reverse transcribed all isolated RNA, so they sequenced expressed TCRB transcripts. This table comes from immunoSEQ multiplex PCR, and its TCRdb copy is limited to in-frame clones, with some not included. The data hold approximately 41,000 clones, with around 63% observed a single time. These receptors have no identified antigens. Specimen: Tregs from blood. The origin of the receptors is a man aged 25 to 40 with type 1 diabetes. Some clones in this sample may be carry-over from other donors' samples.

This chain joins TRBV6-6 and TRBJ2-4, with D perhaps matching TRBD1 (6 bases). This CDR3 region has 15 residues. Germline CDR1 MNHNY, CDR2 SVGAGI (reference sequence). Trimming shortened V by 4 bases and J by 0 bases, and 10 bases separated the two germline ends. CDR3 bases: TGTGCCAGCAGTTTGGGGACAATAGCCAAAAACATTCAGTACTTC. Translating gives CASSLGTIAKNIQYF.

The V and J genes are TRBV9 and TRBJ1-4; possibly TRBD1 for D (5 bases). The CDR3 runs 15 residues. V shed 1 base and J shed 8 bases, with 15 bases lying between them. CDR1 and CDR2 from the germline V gene are SGDLS and YYNGEE. The CDR3 DNA follows: TGTGCCAGCAGCGTAATGGGGGTCGGAGGGGAAAAACTGTTTTTT. Translating it yields CASSVMGVGGEKLFF.

This clone has a handful of counts. The chain is built from TRBV10-3 and TRBJ2-7; tentatively, D is TRBD1 (6 bases). Germline V gives CDR1 ENHRY, CDR2 SYGVKD. The CDR3 contains 14 residues. Trimming left V 5 bases short and J 7 bases short, with 18 bases between. The chain's CDR3 is CAISPGQGDREQYF. Written as DNA, the CDR3 is TGTGCCATCAGTCCGGGACAAGGGGATCGGGAGCAGTACTTC.

The chain joins TRBV6-1 to TRBJ1-1, with D maybe TRBD1 (5 bases). This CDR3 comprises 11 residues. Germline V gives CDR1 MNHNS, CDR2 SASEGT. Between the trimmed V and J ends, which lost 7 bases and 11 bases, there was a span of 14 bases. The CDR3 reads CASNVQGGAFF. The CDR3 bases are TGTGCCAGCAATGTCCAGGGTGGGGCTTTCTTT.

This clone was detected only once. The chain carries TRBV7-6 and TRBJ2-5; D call uncertain. V gave up 4 bases and J gave up 7 bases, with 16 bases separating them. This CDR3 spans 14 amino acids. Germline CDR1 reads SGHVS; CDR2 reads FNYEAQ. The CDR3 here is CASSSRLSIVTQYF. CDR3 in DNA: TGTGCCAGCAGCTCGCGTCTATCAATTGTGACCCAGTACTTC.

V gene TRBV5-1 combines with J gene TRBJ1-6; D ambiguous. CDR1 is SGHRS and CDR2 is YFSETQ in the germline V gene. Trimming removed 0 bases from V and 9 bases from J, with 10 bases in between. This CDR3 region has 14 residues. This CDR3 is CASSLGGRGSPLHF. The CDR3 DNA is TGCGCCAGCAGCTTGGGAGGCCGGGGTTCACCCCTCCACTTT.

The chain couples TRBV30 to TRBJ2-2; D uncertain. The CDR3 runs to 11 residues. Germline V gene lookup returns CDR1 GTSNPN and CDR2 SVGIG (reference sequence). V shed 0 bases and J shed 9 bases, with 5 bases lying between them. DNA of the CDR3: TGTGCCTGGAGTGTAGCCCGGGAGCTGTTTTTT. Translation: CAWSVARELFF.

Turning to this clone: The sample contains more than one DNA sequence encoding this CDR3. This chain links TRBV18 with TRBJ1-1, with no clear D. The CDR3 consists of 13 residues. The V gene's germline CDR1 is KGHSH and CDR2 LQKENI. Deletions cut 3 bases from V and 3 bases from J, with 8 bases between. The CDR3 DNA sequence: TGTGCCAGCTCACCCTCCGGGGACACTGAAGCTTTCTTT. It encodes CASSPSGDTEAFF.

This clone has a handful of counts. CDR3 sequence: CASSRWTSPLYNEQFF. The CDR3 bases are TGTGCCAGCAGCCGATGGACTAGTCCGCTCTACAATGAGCAGTTCTTC. The chain recombines TRBV7-9 with TRBJ2-1, with TRBD2 matching 7 bases. Germline V gives CDR1 SEHNR, CDR2 FQNEAQ (reference sequence). This CDR3 comprises 16 residues. The V segment lost 5 bases and the J segment 3 bases; nucleotides outside the gene matches: 10.

The chain links TRBV15 to TRBJ1-4; D call uncertain. The germline CDR1 and CDR2 sequences are LNHNV and YYDKDF (reference sequence). V lost 1 base and J lost 8, with 8 bases in between. CDR3 length: 13 residues. The CDR3, as DNA: TGTGCCACCAGCAGAGTTTGGGAGGAAAAACTGTTTTTT. Protein: CATSRVWEEKLFF.

The chain links TRBV9 to TRBJ2-7, with 12 bases matching TRBD1. Per the germline V gene, CDR1 is SGDLS and CDR2 is YYNGEE. CDR3 length: 15 residues. V lost 0 bases, J lost 5 bases, and 3 bases stayed unmatched. The CDR3 loop is CASSVDGTGGDEQYF. CDR3 in DNA: TGTGCCAGCAGCGTAGATGGGACAGGGGGCGACGAGCAGTACTTC. The variable domain in full, completed from reference TRBV9 and TRBJ2-7, reads DSGVTQTPKHLITATGQRVTLRCSPRSGDLSVYWYQQSLDQGLQFLIQYYNGEERAKGNILERFSAQQFPDLHSELNLSSLELGDSALYFCASSVDGTGGDEQYFGPGTRLTVT.

The chain couples TRBV5-1 to TRBJ2-2, with a tentative D call TRBD1 (6 bases). Deletions cut 0 bases from V and 1 base from J, with 16 bases between. Germline values: CDR1 SGHRS, CDR2 YFSETQ. The CDR3 covers 18 residues. This chain's CDR3 is CASSLAGQGYGNTGELFF. Written as DNA, the CDR3 is TGCGCCAGCAGCTTGGCGGGTCAGGGGTACGGGAACACCGGGGAGCTGTTTTTT.

This clone was detected only once. The chain uses TRBV5-1 and TRBJ2-5; 7 bases map to TRBD2. Unmatched junction bases numbered 4, after V lost 4 bases and J lost 4 bases. The CDR3 covers 13 residues. The germline V gene has CDR1 SGHRS and CDR2 YFSETQ. The CDR3 coding sequence is TGCGCCAGCAGCAGAGGACTAGTAGAGACCCAGTACTTC. Translated: CASSRGLVETQYF.

The chain has TRBV5-1 and TRBJ2-3; possibly TRBD1 for D (5 bases). V was cut by 4 bases and J by 0 bases, with 12 bases left in between. In germline, CDR1 is SGHRS, CDR2 YFSETQ. The CDR3 totals 15 residues. CDR3 sequence (DNA): TGCGCCAGCAGCGTTCAAGGGGCTAGCACAGATACGCAGTATTTT. Protein product: CASSVQGASTDTQYF. The full variable domain, completed using reference TRBV5-1 and TRBJ2-3, is KAGVTQTPRYLIKTRGQQVTLSCSPISGHRSVSWYQQTPGQGLQFLFEYFSETQRNKGNFPGRFSGRQFSNSRSEMNVSTLELGDSALYLCASSVQGASTDTQYFGPGTRLTVL.

V usage is TRBV14 and J usage is TRBJ1-2; TRBD1 agrees at 8 bases. Germline assignment: CDR1 SGHDN and CDR2 FVKESK. V shed 5 bases, J shed 7 bases, and the junction held 6 bases outside the gene matches. The CDR3 loop spans 13 amino acids. The CDR3 region has the DNA TGTGCCAGCAGCTCCGGGACAGGCGGTGGCTACACCTTC. It yields the protein CASSSGTGGGYTF.

This clone was seen just once. This rearrangement joins TRBV4-3 to TRBJ1-1; the D gene is possibly TRBD1 (5 bases). The CDR3 sequence is 16 residues long. The germline V gene encodes CDR1 LGHNA and CDR2 YSLEER. The V gene lost 0 bases and the J gene lost 6 bases, with 17 bases spanning the gap. As DNA, the CDR3 is TGCGCCAGCAGCCAAGATCAGCTGTGGGGGGACGCTGAAGCTTTCTTT. It specifies CASSQDQLWGDAEAFF.

This clone is labeled as medium-sized (0.01 to 0.1%). This chain links TRBV7-2 with TRBJ2-1; 10 nucleotides match TRBD1. CDR3 length equals 15 residues. Losses at the gene ends were 5 bases for V and 7 bases for J; bases not matched to a gene: 8. In germline, CDR1 is SGHTA, CDR2 FQGNSA. The CDR3 here is CASSGEGQGRNEQFF. CDR3 nucleotide sequence: TGTGCCAGCAGCGGAGAGGGACAGGGGCGAAATGAGCAGTTCTTC.

J is TRBJ2-3 and V is TRBV18, with TRBD1 matching over 9 bases. The CDR3 extends over 15 amino acids. Trimming cost V 3 bases and J 5 bases; bases outside gene matches: 6. Germline CDR1 KGHSH, CDR2 LQKENI. The CDR3 loop reads CASSPRDRVGDTQYF. The CDR3 nucleotides are TGTGCCAGCTCACCTCGGGACAGGGTGGGAGATACGCAGTATTTT.

Concerning this clone: Other nucleotide sequences from this sample produce the same CDR3. The chain combines TRBV11-2 with TRBJ2-2; TRBD1 matches at 7 bases. This CDR3 has 15 residues. Trimming cost V 6 bases and J 7 bases; bases outside gene matches: 11. Germline CDR1 is SGHAT and CDR2 is FQNNGV. The CDR3 DNA reads as TGTGCCAGCAGTCGAGGGGGCTTTACCGACGGGGAGCTGTTTTTT. Translated: CASSRGGFTDGELFF.

The chain employs TRBV18 and TRBJ1-2; 8 nucleotides align to TRBD1. Germline V CDR1 and CDR2: KGHSH, LQKENI. The length of the CDR3 is 16 residues. The V segment lost 3 bases and the J segment 4 bases; nucleotides outside the gene matches: 10. The CDR3 nucleotides are TGTGCCAGCTCACCTCAGGGGGCCAGGACCATCTATGGCTACACCTTC. It codes for CASSPQGARTIYGYTF.

The V and J genes are TRBV19 and TRBJ2-1; TRBD1 matches at 8 bases. The V gene end was trimmed by 3 bases and the J gene end by 14 bases; junction bases not matched to a gene: 9. Germline lookup yields CDR1 LNHDA and CDR2 SQIVND (reference sequence). This CDR3 comprises 13 residues. CDR3 protein: CASSIFLGQGKFF. The CDR3 DNA follows: TGTGCCAGTAGTATTTTCCTTGGACAGGGAAAGTTCTTC.

The J gene is TRBJ2-1, the V gene TRBV10-1, with no clear D. The CDR3 covers 11 residues. In germline, CDR1 is WNHNN, CDR2 SYGVQD (reference sequence). Trimming took off 3 bases at V and 7 bases at J, with 4 bases between the two ends. CDR3 in DNA: TGCGCCAGCAGTGACCTGAATGAGCAGTTCTTC. Its translation is CASSDLNEQFF.

The CDR3 nucleotides are TGTGCCAGCAGTGATTATACGGGGGGATCCTACAATGAGCAGTTCTTC. Its translation: CASSDYTGGSYNEQFF. The rearrangement uses TRBV6-1 and TRBJ2-1; 7 positions match TRBD2. Germline V lookup: CDR1 MNHNS, CDR2 SASEGT. The V segment lost 3 bases and the J segment 1 base; nucleotides outside the gene matches: 6. The CDR3 covers 16 residues.